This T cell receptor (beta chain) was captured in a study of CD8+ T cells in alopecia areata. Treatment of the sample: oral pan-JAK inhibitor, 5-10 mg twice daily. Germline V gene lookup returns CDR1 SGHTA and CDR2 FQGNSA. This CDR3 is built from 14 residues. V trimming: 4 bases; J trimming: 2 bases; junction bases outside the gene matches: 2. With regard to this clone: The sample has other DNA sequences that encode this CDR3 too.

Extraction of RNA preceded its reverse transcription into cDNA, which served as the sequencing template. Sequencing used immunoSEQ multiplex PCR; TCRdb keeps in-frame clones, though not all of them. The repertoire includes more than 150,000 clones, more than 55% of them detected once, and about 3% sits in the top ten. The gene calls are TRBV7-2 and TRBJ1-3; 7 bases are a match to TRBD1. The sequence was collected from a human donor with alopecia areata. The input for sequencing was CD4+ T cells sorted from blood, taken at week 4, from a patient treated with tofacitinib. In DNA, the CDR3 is TGTGCCAGCAGCTCCGGGACAGCTGGAAACACCATATATTTT. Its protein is CASSSGTAGNTIYF.